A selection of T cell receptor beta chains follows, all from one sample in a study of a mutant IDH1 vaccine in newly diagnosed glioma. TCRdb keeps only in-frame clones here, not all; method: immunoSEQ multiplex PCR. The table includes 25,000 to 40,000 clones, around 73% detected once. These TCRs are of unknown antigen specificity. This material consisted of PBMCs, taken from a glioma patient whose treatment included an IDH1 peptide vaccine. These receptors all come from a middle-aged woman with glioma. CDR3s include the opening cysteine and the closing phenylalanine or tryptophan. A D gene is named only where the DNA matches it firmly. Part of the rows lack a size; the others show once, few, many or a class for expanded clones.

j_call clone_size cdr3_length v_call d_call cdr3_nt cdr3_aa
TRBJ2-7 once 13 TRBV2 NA TGTGCCAGCAGGGTAACAGGGATCTACGAGCAGTACTTC CASRVTGIYEQYF
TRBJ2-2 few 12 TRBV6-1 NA TGTGCCAGCAATCCGAACACCGGGGAGCTGTTTTTT CASNPNTGELFF
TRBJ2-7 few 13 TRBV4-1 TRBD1 TGCGCCAGCAGCCAGCGGACAGGGAGGGAGCAGTACTTC CASSQRTGREQYF
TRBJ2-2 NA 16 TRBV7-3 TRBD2 TGTGCCAGCAGCTTAATAAAGCGGGGGGTCACCGGGGAGCTGTTTTTT CASSLIKRGVTGELFF
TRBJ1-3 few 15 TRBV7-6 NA TGTGCCAGCAGCTTAGGCCCAGGGTACGGAAACACCATATATTTT CASSLGPGYGNTIYF
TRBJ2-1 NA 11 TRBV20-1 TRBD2 TGCAGTGACCGGGGGGACAATGAGCAGTTCTTC CSDRGDNEQFF
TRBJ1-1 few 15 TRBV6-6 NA TGTGCCAGCAGTGGGGCCCAGGGCGGGAACACTGAAGCTTTCTTT CASSGAQGGNTEAFF
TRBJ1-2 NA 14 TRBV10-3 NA TGTGCCATCAGTGAGCTTGACAGATCCTATGGCTACACCTTC CAISELDRSYGYTF
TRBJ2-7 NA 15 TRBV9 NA TGTGCCAGCAGCGTAGCTGGGACCGTAACCTACGAGCAGTACTTC CASSVAGTVTYEQYF
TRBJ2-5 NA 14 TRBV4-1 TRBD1 TGCGCCAGCAGCACCCGGACAGGGCCGGAGACCCAGTACTTC CASSTRTGPETQYF
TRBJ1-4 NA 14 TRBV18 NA TGTGCCAGCTCCTCGACCAGAGCGACTGAAAAACTGTTTTTT CASSSTRATEKLFF
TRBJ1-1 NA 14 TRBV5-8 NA TGTGCCAGCAGACCTAGACAGGTTGGCACTGAAGCTTTCTTT CASRPRQVGTEAFF
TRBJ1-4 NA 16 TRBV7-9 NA TGTGCCTGCAATGGGGTACCCGGAACAACTAATGAAAAACTGTTTTTT CACNGVPGTTNEKLFF
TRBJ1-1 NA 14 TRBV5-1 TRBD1 TGCGCCAGCAGCTTAGACCCTGACAGGGGGCAGGCTTTCTTT CASSLDPDRGQAFF
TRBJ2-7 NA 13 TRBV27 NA TGTGCCAGCCGACCTGGGGGGAACTACGAGCAGTACTTC CASRPGGNYEQYF
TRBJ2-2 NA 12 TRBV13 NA TGTGCCAGCAGCTTCGTCGCCGGGGAGCTGTTTTTT CASSFVAGELFF
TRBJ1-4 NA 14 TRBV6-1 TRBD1 TGTGCCAGCGGGATAGACAGGGGCCCTGAAAAACTGTTTTTT CASGIDRGPEKLFF
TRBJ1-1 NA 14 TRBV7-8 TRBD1 TGTGCCAGCAGCTTGACAGGGCCAAGCACTGAAGCTTTCTTT CASSLTGPSTEAFF
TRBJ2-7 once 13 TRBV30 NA TGTGCCTGGAGTCCCGGTTTCGGGTACGAGCAGTACTTC CAWSPGFGYEQYF
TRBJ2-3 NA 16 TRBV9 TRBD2 TGTGCCAGCAGCGTAAGTCTGACGGGGGGGGACGATACGCAGTATTTT CASSVSLTGGDDTQYF
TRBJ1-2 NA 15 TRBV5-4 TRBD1 TGTGCCAGCAGCCAGAGGGTGAAGGGGGCTGATGGCTACACCTTC CASSQRVKGADGYTF
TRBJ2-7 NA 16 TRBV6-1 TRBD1 TGTGCCAGCAGTGAAGCCTTCCAGGACAGGGGGGACGAGCAGTACTTC CASSEAFQDRGDEQYF
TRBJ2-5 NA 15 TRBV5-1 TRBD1 TGCGCCAGCAGCCCGACTGGGACAGCAGAAGAGACCCAGTACTTC CASSPTGTAEETQYF
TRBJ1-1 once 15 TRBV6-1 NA TGTGCCAGCAGTGAGGGATATAGAAGGAACACTGAAGCTTTCTTT CASSEGYRRNTEAFF
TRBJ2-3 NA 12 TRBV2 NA TGTGCCAGCAGTGGATTCACAGATACGCAGTATTTT CASSGFTDTQYF
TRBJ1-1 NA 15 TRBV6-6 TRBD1 TGTGCCAGCAGTCACGACAGGGAGTGGAACACTGAAGCTTTCTTT CASSHDREWNTEAFF
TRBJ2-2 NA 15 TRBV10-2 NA TGCGCCAGCAGTGACCTTACAGAGAACACCGGGGAGCTGTTTTTT CASSDLTENTGELFF
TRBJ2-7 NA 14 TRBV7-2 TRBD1 TGTGCCAGCAGCCTCCGACAGGGGGCATACGAGCAGTACTTC CASSLRQGAYEQYF